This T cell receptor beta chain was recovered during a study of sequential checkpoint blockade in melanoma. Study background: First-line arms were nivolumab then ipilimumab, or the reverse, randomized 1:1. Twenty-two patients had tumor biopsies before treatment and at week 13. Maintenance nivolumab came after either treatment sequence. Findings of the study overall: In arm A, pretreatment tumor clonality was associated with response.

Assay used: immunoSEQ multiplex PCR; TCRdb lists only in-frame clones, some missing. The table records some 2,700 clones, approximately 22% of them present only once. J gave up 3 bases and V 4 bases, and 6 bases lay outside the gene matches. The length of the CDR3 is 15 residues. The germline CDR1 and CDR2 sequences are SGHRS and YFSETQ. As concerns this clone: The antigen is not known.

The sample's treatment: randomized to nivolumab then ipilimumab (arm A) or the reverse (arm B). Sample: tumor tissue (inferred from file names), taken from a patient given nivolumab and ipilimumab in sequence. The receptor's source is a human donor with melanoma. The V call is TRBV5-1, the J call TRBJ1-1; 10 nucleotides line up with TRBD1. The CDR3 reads CASSPGQGGDTEAFF. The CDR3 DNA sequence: TGCGCCAGCAGCCCTGGACAGGGGGGGGACACTGAAGCTTTCTTT.